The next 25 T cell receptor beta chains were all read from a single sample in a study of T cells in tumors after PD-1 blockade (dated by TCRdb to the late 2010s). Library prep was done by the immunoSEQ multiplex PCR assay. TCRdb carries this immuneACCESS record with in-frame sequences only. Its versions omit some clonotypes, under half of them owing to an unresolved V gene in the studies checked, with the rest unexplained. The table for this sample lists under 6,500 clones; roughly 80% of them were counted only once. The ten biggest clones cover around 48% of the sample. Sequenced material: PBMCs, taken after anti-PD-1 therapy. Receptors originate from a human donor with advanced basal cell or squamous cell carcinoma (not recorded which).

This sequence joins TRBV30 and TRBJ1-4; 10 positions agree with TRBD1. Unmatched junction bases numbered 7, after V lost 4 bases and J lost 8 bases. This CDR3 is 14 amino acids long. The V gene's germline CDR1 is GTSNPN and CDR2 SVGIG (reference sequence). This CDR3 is CAWMPGTGEEKLFF. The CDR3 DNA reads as TGTGCCTGGATGCCCGGGACAGGGGAGGAAAAACTGTTTTTT.

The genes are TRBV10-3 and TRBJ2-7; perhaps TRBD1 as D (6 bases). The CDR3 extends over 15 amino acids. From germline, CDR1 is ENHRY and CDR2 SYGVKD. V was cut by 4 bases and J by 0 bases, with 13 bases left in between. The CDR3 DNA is TGTGCCATCAGTGGAAGACAGGATAGCTCCTACGAGCAGTACTTC. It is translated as CAISGRQDSSYEQYF.

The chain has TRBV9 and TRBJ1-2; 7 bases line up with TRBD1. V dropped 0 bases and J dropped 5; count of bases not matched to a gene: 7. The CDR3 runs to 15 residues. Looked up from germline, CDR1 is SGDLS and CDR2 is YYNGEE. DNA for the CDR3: TGTGCCAGCAGCGTAGATTCAGGGGGTTGGTATGGCTACACCTTC. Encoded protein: CASSVDSGGWYGYTF.

The CDR3 protein is CASSKGFAGYLYEQYF. The CDR3 region has the DNA TGTGCCAGCAGCAAAGGTTTCGCAGGTTACCTCTACGAGCAGTACTTC. The rearrangement joins TRBV21-1 to TRBJ2-7; TRBD1 is the table's D call and was not checked against the DNA. TRBV21-1 constitutes a pseudogene. The CDR3 covers 16 residues.

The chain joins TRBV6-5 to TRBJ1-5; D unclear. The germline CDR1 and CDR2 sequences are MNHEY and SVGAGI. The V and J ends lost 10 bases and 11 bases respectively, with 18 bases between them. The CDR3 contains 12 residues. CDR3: CAILHPGWAQHF. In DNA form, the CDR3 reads TGTGCCATCCTTCACCCGGGGTGGGCCCAGCATTTT.

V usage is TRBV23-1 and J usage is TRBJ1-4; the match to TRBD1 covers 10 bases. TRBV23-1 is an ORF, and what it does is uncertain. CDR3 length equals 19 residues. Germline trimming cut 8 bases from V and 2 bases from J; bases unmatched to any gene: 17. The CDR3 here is CASLPDRGQSFGTNEKLFF. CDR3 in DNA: TGCGCCAGCTTACCTGACAGGGGGCAAAGTTTTGGTACTAATGAAAAACTGTTTTTT.

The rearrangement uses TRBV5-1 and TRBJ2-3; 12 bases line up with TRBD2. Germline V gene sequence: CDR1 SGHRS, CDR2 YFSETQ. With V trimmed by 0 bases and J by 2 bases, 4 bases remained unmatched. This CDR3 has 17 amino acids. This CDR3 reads CASSLGLAGADTDTQYF. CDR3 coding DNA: TGCGCCAGCAGCTTGGGACTAGCGGGGGCCGACACAGATACGCAGTATTTT.

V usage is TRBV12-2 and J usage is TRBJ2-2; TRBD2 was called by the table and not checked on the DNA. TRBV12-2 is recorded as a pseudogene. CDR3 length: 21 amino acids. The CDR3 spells CARRFACLTSGGAGETGELFF. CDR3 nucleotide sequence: TGTGCAAGGCGCTTCGCGTGTCTGACTAGCGGGGGGGCCGGGGAAACCGGGGAGCTGTTTTTT.

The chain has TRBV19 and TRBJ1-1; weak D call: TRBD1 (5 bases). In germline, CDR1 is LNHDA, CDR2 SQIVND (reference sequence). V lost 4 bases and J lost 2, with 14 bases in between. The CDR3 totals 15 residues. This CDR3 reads CASSRGEEVNTEAFF. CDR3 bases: TGTGCCAGTAGTAGGGGGGAAGAGGTTAACACTGAAGCTTTCTTT.

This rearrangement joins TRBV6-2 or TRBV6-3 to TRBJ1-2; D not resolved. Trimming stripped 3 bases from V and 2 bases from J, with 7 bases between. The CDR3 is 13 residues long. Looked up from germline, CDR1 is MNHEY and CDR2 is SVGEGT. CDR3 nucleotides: TGTGCCAGCAGTTATTCGGGGAACTATGGCTACACCTTC. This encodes CASSYSGNYGYTF.

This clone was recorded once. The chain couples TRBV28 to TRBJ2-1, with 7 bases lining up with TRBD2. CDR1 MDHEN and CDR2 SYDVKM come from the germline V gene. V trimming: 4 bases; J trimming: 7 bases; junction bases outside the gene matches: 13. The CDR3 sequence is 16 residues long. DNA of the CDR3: TGTGCCAGCAGTTCCCTCATGACTAGCCCAGGGAATGAGCAGTTCTTC. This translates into CASSSLMTSPGNEQFF.

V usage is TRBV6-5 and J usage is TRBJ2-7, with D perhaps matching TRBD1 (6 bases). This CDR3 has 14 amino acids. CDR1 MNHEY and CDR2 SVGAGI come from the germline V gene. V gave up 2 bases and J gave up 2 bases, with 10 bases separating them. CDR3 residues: CASSYGQGTYEQYF. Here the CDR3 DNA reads TGTGCCAGCAGTTACGGGCAGGGGACCTACGAGCAGTACTTC.

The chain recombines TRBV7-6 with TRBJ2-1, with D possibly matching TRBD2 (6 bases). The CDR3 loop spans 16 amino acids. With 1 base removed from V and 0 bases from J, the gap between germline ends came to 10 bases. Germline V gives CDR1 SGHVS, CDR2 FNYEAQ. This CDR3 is CASSLGGVSSYNEQFF. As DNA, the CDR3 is TGTGCCAGCAGCTTAGGGGGGGTAAGCTCCTACAATGAGCAGTTCTTC.

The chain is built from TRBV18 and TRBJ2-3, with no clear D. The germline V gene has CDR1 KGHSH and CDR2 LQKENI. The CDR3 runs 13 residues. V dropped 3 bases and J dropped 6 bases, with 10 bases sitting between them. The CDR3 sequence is CASSPLRSDTQYF. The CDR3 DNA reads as TGTGCCAGCTCACCTTTGCGGTCGGATACGCAGTATTTT.

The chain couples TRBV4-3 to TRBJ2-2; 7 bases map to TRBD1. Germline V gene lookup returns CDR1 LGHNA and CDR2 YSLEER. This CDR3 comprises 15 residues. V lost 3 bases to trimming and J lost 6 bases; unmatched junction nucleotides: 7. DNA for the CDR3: TGCGCCAGCAGCCAGAACGACAGGGTGTCCGGGGAGCTGTTTTTT. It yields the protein CASSQNDRVSGELFF.

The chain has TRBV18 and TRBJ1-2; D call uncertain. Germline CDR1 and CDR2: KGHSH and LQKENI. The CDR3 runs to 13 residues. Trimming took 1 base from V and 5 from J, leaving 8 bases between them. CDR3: CASSPQGTYGYTF. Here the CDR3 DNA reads TGTGCCAGCTCACCACAGGGAACTTATGGCTACACCTTC.

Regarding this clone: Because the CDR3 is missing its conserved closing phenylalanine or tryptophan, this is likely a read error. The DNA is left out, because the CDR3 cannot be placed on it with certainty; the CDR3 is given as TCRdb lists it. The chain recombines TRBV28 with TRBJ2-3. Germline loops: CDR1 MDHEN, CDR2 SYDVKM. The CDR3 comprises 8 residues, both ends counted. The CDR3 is CASSYIRA.

CDR3 protein: CASLQTGGNQPQHF. The CDR3 DNA is TGTGCCAGCCTCCAGACAGGGGGCAATCAGCCCCAGCATTTT. The chain uses TRBV2 and TRBJ1-5; 8 nucleotides match TRBD1. There are 14 residues in the CDR3. J lost 2 bases, V lost 8 bases, and 5 bases had no gene match. From germline, CDR1 is SNHLY and CDR2 FYNNEI.

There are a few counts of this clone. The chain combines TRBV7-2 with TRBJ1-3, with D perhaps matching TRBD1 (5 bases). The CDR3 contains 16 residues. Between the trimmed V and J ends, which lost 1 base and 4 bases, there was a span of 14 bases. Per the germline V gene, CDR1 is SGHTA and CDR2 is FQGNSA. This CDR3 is CASSLEGAGTGNTIYF. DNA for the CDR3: TGTGCCAGCAGCTTAGAGGGCGCAGGGACGGGAAACACCATATATTTT.

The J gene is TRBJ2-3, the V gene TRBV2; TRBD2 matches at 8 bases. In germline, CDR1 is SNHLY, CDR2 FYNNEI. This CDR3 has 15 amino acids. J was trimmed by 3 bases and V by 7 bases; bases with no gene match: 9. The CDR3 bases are TGTGCCAGCACCACCGGGACTAGGGGGACAGATACGCAGTATTTT. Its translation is CASTTGTRGTDTQYF.

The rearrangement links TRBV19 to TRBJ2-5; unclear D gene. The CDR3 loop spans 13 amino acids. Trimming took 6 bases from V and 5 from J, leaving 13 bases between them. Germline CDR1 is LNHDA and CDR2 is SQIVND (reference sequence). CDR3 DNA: TGTGCCAGTAGCCCATCGTTTTGGGAGACCCAGTACTTC. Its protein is CASSPSFWETQYF.

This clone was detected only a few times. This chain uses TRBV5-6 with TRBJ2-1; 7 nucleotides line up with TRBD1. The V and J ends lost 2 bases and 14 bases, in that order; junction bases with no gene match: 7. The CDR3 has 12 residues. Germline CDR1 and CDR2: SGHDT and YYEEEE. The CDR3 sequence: CASSLTGAWEFF. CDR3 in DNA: TGTGCCAGCAGCTTAACAGGGGCGTGGGAGTTCTTC.

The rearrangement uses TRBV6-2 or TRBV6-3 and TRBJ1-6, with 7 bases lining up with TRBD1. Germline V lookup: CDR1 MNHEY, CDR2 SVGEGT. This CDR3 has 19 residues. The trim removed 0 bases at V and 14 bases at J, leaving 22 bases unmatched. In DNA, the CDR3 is TGTGCCAGCAGTTACTCTTCACAGGGGACTTCCACCCTCTATTGGACCCTCCACTTT. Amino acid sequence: CASSYSSQGTSTLYWTLHF.

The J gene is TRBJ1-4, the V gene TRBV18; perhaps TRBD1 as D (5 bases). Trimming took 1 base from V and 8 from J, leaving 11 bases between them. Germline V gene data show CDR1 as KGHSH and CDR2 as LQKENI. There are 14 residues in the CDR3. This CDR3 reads CASSPQGLGEKLFF. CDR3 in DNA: TGTGCCAGCTCACCACAGGGACTTGGAGAAAAACTGTTTTTT.

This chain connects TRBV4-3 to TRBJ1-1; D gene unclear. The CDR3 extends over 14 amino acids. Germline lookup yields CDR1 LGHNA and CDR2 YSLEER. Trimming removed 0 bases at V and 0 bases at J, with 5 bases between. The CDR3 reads CASSQDLVNTEAFF. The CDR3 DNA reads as TGCGCCAGCAGCCAAGATTTGGTGAACACTGAAGCTTTCTTT.